This TCR beta chain was found in a study of T cells expressing NK-cell markers. Study context: The eight sequenced donors comprised seven who were HCMV-seropositive and one who was seronegative.

From the 5' RACE reads, TCRdb lists one entry per CDR3 protein and no DNA. The sample's table shows about 260,000 distinct CDR3 sequences. This CDR3 has 15 amino acids. Germline V gene data show CDR1 as SQVTM and CDR2 as ANQGSEA. The rearrangement links TRBV29-1 to TRBJ1-2. The receptor was isolated from a woman aged 18-70 years in good health. Sequencing was carried out using blood T cells: a sorted CD56 or NKG2C T cell subset, CD4+ or CD8+ T cells, or bulk PBMC T cells (not recorded which). The CDR3 sequence: CSVEDQTGGSYGYTF.